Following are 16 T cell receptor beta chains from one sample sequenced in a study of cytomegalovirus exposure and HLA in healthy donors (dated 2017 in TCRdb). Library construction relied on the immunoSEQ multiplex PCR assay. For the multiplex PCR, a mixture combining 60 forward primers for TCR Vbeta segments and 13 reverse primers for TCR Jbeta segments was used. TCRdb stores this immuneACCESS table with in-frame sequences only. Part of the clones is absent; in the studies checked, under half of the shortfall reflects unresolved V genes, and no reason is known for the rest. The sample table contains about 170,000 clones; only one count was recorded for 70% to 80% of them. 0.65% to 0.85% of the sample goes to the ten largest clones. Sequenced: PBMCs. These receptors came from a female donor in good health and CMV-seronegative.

The DNA for the CDR3 is TGCGCCAGCAGCGGCTGGGCGGGGGGTTACAATGAGCAGTTCTTC. Translation: CASSGWAGGYNEQFF. J is TRBJ2-1 and V is TRBV5-1, with 8 bases lining up with TRBD2. With V trimmed by 4 bases and J by 4 bases, 7 bases remained unmatched. There are 15 residues in the CDR3. Looked up from germline, CDR1 is SGHRS and CDR2 is YFSETQ.

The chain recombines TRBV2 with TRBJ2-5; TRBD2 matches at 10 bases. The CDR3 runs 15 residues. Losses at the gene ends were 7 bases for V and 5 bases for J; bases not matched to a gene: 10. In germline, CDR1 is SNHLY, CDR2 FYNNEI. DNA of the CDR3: TGTGCCAGCAATCAACTAGCGGGGATGGGGGAGACCCAGTACTTC. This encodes CASNQLAGMGETQYF.

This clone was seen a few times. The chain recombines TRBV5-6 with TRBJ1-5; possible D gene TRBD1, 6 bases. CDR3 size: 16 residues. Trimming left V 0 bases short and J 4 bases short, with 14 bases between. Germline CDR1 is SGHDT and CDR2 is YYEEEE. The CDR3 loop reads CASSLGLDSYNQPQHF. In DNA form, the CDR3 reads TGTGCCAGCAGCTTGGGGCTGGACAGCTATAATCAGCCCCAGCATTTT. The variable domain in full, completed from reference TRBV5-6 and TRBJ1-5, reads DAGVTQSPTHLIKTRGQQVTLRCSPKSGHDTVSWYQQALGQGPQFIFQYYEEEERQRGNFPDRFSGHQFPNYSSELNVNALLLGDSALYLCASSLGLDSYNQPQHFGDGTRLSIL.

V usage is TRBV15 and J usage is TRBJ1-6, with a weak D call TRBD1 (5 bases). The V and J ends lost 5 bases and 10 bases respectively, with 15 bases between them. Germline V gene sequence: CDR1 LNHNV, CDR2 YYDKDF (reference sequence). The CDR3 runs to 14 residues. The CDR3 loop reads CATSLRQFFSPLHF. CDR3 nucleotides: TGTGCCACCAGCTTACGACAGTTCTTCTCACCCCTCCACTTT.

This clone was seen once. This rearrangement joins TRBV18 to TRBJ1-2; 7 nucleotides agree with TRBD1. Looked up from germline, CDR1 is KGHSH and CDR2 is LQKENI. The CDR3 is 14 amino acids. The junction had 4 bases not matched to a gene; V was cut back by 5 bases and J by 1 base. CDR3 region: CASSADRVNYGYTF. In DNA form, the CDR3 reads TGTGCCAGCTCAGCAGACAGGGTTAACTATGGCTACACCTTC.

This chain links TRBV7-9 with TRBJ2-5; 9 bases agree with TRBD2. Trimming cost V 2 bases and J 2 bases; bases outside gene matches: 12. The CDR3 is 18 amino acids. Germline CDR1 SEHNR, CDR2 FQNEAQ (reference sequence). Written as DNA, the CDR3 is TGTGCCAGCAGCTTACGCGGGGGGGACTTCACCGCGCAAGAGACCCAGTACTTC. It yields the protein CASSLRGGDFTAQETQYF.

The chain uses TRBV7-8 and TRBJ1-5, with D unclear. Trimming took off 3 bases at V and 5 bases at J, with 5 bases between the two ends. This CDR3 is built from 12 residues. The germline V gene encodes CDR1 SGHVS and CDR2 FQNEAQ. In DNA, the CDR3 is TGTGCCAGCAGCTTTCGAGATCAGCCCCAGCATTTT. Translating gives CASSFRDQPQHF.

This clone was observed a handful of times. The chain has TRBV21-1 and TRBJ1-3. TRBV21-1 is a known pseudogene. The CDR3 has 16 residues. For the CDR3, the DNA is TGTGCCAGCAGCAAAGTTGAGGAGTGGCATGGAAACACCATATATTTT. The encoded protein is CASSKVEEWHGNTIYF.

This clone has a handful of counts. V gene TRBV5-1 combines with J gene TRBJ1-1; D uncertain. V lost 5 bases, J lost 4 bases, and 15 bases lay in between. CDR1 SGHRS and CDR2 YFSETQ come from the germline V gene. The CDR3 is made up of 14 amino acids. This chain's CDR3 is CASRSTGGLTEAFF. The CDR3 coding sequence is TGCGCCAGCAGATCGACCGGAGGACTCACTGAAGCTTTCTTT.

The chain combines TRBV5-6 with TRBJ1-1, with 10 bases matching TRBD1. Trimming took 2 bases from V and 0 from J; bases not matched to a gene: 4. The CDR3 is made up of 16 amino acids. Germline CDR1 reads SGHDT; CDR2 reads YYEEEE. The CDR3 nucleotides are TGTGCCAGCAGCTTAGGGACAGGGGCTATGAACACTGAAGCTTTCTTT. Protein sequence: CASSLGTGAMNTEAFF.

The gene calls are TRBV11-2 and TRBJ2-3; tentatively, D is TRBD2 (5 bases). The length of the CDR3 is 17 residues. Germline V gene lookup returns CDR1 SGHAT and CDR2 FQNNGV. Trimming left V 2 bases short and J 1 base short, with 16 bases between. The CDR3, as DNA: TGTGCCAGCAGCTTATGGGGTCGAGGGCGAGGCACAGATACGCAGTATTTT. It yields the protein CASSLWGRGRGTDTQYF.

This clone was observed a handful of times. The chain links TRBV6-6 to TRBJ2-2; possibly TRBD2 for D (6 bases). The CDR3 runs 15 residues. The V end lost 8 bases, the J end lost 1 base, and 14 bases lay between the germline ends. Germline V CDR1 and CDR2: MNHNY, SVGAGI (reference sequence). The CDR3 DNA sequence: TGTGCCAGCCGGGGCGGGATCAAGAACACCGGGGAGCTGTTTTTT. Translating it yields CASRGGIKNTGELFF.

The CDR3 reads CASQSSGEQYF. Written as DNA, the CDR3 is TGTGCCAGCCAATCGTCCGGCGAGCAGTACTTC. The rearrangement links TRBV5-8 to TRBJ2-7, with unresolved D. Trimming took off 7 bases at V and 6 bases at J, with 11 bases between the two ends. The CDR3 is 11 residues long. Germline CDR1 and CDR2: SGHTS and YDEGEE.

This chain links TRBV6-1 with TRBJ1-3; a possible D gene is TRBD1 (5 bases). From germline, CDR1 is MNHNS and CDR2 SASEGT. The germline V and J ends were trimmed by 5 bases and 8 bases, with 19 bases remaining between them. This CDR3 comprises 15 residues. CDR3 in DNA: TGTGCCAGCAGTTTGGCAGGGTTATTCGGTGACACCATATATTTT. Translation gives CASSLAGLFGDTIYF.

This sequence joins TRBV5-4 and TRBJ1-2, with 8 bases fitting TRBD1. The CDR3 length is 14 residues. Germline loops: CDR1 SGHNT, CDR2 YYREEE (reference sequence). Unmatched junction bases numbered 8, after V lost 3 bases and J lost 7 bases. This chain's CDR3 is CASSSGQGRFGYTF. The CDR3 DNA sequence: TGTGCCAGCAGCTCAGGACAGGGCAGATTTGGCTACACCTTC.

The CDR3 loop reads CATKAEGGNTGELFF. DNA for the CDR3: TGTGCCACGAAGGCCGAGGGAGGGAACACCGGGGAGCTGTTTTTT. The chain couples TRBV6-1 to TRBJ2-2; a possible D gene is TRBD2 (6 bases). This CDR3 spans 15 amino acids. Germline CDR1 reads MNHNS; CDR2 reads SASEGT. The V and J ends lost 10 bases and 1 base respectively, with 16 bases between them.